Sequencing of this T cell receptor beta chain was carried out in a study of blood T cells in healthy people across ages. A J-beta primer mix and a sample-barcoded 5' primer were used in a second PCR of about 7 to 12 cycles. TCRdb recomputed calls from the 5' RACE reads with MiXCR, one row per CDR3 protein. This sample has some 640,000 distinct CDR3 sequences, with about 30% found just once. The CDR3 runs 16 residues. Germline assignment: CDR1 MDHEN and CDR2 SYDVKM. The J segment lost 4 bases and the V segment lost 4 bases, leaving 9 bases of the junction unmatched. Points on this clonotype: Its antigen is unknown.

General observations from the study: Without sorted subsets, naive and antigen-experienced compartments could not be conclusively compared.

This rearrangement joins TRBV28 to TRBJ2-3, with 9 nucleotides matching TRBD1. Sequenced sample: blood. The source is a woman older than 75 in good health. This CDR3 reads CASSWGQGLIADTQYF. CDR3 nucleotide sequence: TGTGCCAGCAGTTGGGGACAGGGATTGATCGCAGATACGCAGTATTTT.